This T cell receptor beta chain was sequenced during a study of regulatory T cells in long-lasting Graves disease. The sample holds many counts of this clonotype. Time point noted: newly diagnosed GD, antithyroid drugs for less than 3 months. The TCR library was made from RNA that had been extracted from PBMCs in TRIzol. Through Arm-PCR of CDR3 regions and iRepertoire HTBI primers, TCR beta libraries were built. TCRdb fed the multiplex PCR reads into MiXCR, producing one record per CDR3 protein. The sample lists some 600,000 distinct CDR3 sequences, roughly 15% occurring once. These data were likewise used in another study, on T cells in Graves' hyperthyroidism and ophthalmopathy. That work adds: During a first-round RT-PCR of the TCR CDR3, the HTBI primer set was used. Ophthalmopathy onset followed model prediction by a median approximately 5.9 months.

The origin of this receptor is a man between 18 and 35 years old with Graves disease. This sample comprised peripheral blood mononuclear cells (PBMCs), obtained at new diagnosis, from a patient treated with antithyroid drugs.

Written as DNA, the CDR3 is TGTGCCAGCAGCAGGGGTATGAACACTGAAGCTTTCTTT. It yields the protein CASSRGMNTEAFF. J is TRBJ1-1 and V is TRBV6-2 or TRBV6-3; tentative D call: TRBD1 (6 bases). CDR1 MNHEY and CDR2 SVGEGT come from the germline V gene. Trimming stripped 6 bases from V and 0 bases from J, with 8 bases between. CDR3 size: 13 residues.